This T cell receptor beta chain was observed in a study of shared clonotypes between healthy human individuals. Germline V gives CDR1 SEHNR, CDR2 FQNEAQ (reference sequence). The CDR3 consists of 14 residues. The J segment lost 3 bases and the V segment lost 2 bases, leaving 4 bases of the junction unmatched. The table came from immunoSEQ multiplex PCR; TCRdb's copy has only in-frame clones and leaves some out. The sample records roughly 590,000 clones, about 95% being singletons. In regard to this clone: Other DNA sequences within the sample encode an identical CDR3.

CD45RO-negative, CCR7-positively selected cells formed the naive CD8 fraction, excluding terminally differentiated effector memory CD45RA+ cells. The genes are TRBV7-9 and TRBJ2-7, with TRBD2 matching over 7 bases. The receptor was derived from a woman aged 30 to 39 in good health. Sequenced material: naive CD8+ T cells sorted from blood. For the CDR3, the DNA is TGTGCCAGCAGCTTACAAGGCGGGAGCTACGAGCAGTACTTC. Protein product: CASSLQGGSYEQYF.